This TCR beta chain came from a study of neoadjuvant anti-PD-1 for oral cavity cancer. About the research overall: Nivolumab at 3 mg/kg was mostly given biweekly, three to four doses, pre-surgery.

The time point denotes: after neoadjuvant nivolumab, at surgical resection. These newly diagnosed stage II-IVA oral cavity squamous cell carcinoma patients had no prior systemic or radiation treatment. Analysis of PBMCs was direct, with no culture step. The CDR3 has 16 amino acids. J gave up 1 base and V 5 bases, and 7 bases lay outside the gene matches. Per the germline V gene, CDR1 is SEHNR and CDR2 is FQNEAQ (reference sequence). Sequencing used immunoSEQ multiplex PCR; TCRdb keeps in-frame clones, though not all of them. In the table there are around 14,000 clones, roughly 70% of which are singletons.

Sequencing used PBMCs, obtained after nivolumab (anti-PD-1) treatment. The receptor's source is a person aged 35 to 85 with oral cavity squamous cell carcinoma. The chain joins TRBV7-9 to TRBJ1-4, with TRBD1 identical over 7 bases. The CDR3 spells CASSPGTAKTNEKLFF. The CDR3 DNA follows: TGTGCCAGCAGCCCCGGGACAGCCAAAACTAATGAAAAACTGTTTTTT.